These T cell receptor beta chains were read from a single sample in a study of OX40 agonist ivuxolimab in advanced cancers. TCRdb's copy holds only in-frame clones and misses some; the assay was immunoSEQ multiplex PCR. The sample consists of around 41,000 clones, approximately 90% of them appearing once. The source material was CD4+ or CD8+ T cells sorted from blood, sampled in a trial of the OX40 agonist ivuxolimab. Receptor source: an adult with an advanced solid tumor such as melanoma, head and neck, liver or kidney cancer. Both conserved end residues are part of each CDR3. A D gene is named only where the DNA matches it firmly. Size values are once, few and many counts, or a class for expanded clones, and some rows have none.

>TRBV7-7|TRBD1|NA|TRBJ1-1
CASSHPGQGRPNTEAFF
TGTGCTAGCAGCCATCCGGGACAGGGAAGACCGAACACTGAAGCTTTCTTT
>TRBV28|NA|NA|TRBJ2-7
CASSLGQRQYF
TGTGCCAGCAGTCTCGGACAACGGCAGTACTTC
>TRBV7-7|TRBD2|NA|TRBJ2-5
CASSGGLVGETQYF
TGTGCTAGCAGCGGGGGGCTCGTGGGGGAGACCCAGTACTTC
>TRBV13|NA|NA|TRBJ1-1
CASSATGYTEAFF
TGTGCCAGCAGCGCGACAGGTTACACTGAAGCTTTCTTT
>TRBV14|TRBD1|NA|TRBJ2-7
CASRGQGSYEQYF
TGTGCCAGCCGAGGACAGGGCTCCTACGAGCAGTACTTC
>TRBV5-1|TRBD1|NA|TRBJ1-2
CASSLEGTALGYTF
TGCGCCAGCAGCTTGGAAGGGACAGCCCTAGGCTACACCTTC
>TRBV6-1|TRBD2|NA|TRBJ2-3
CASSATSGSVDTQYF
TGTGCCAGCAGTGCAACTAGCGGGAGTGTCGATACGCAGTATTTT
>TRBV25-1|NA|NA|TRBJ1-5
CASSGGRESNQPQHF
TGTGCCAGCAGTGGCGGCAGGGAGAGCAATCAGCCCCAGCATTTT
>TRBV28|NA|NA|TRBJ1-2
CASSERGRSYGYTF
TGTGCCAGCAGTGAGAGGGGTCGGAGCTATGGCTACACCTTC
>TRBV11-2|NA|few|TRBJ2-3
CASSLGVSTDTQYF
TGTGCCAGCAGCTTAGGGGTGAGCACAGATACGCAGTATTTT
>TRBV19|TRBD2|NA|TRBJ2-3
CASSKGLAGGPSTDTQYF
TGTGCCAGTAGTAAGGGACTAGCGGGGGGTCCCTCGACAGATACGCAGTATTTT
>TRBV11-3|TRBD1|once|TRBJ2-2
CASSLYPGQGPKNTGELFF
TGTGCCAGCAGCTTATACCCAGGACAGGGGCCCAAGAACACCGGGGAGCTGTTTTTT
>TRBV5-4|NA|NA|TRBJ1-1
CASSLVGQAEAFF
TGTGCCAGCAGCTTGGTAGGGCAGGCAGAAGCTTTCTTT
>TRBV9|NA|NA|TRBJ1-1
CASRTASNTEAFF
TGTGCCAGCAGAACAGCCTCCAACACTGAAGCTTTCTTT
>TRBV7-6|NA|NA|TRBJ2-7
CASSFGTLPGSYEQYF
TGTGCCAGCAGCTTCGGGACCCTCCCCGGGTCCTACGAGCAGTACTTC
>TRBV7-9|NA|NA|TRBJ2-5
CASSLVVPGETQYF
TGTGCCAGCAGCTTAGTCGTCCCCGGAGAGACCCAGTACTTC
>TRBV30|NA|NA|TRBJ1-5
CAWTVPQGNQPQHF
TGTGCCTGGACCGTACCACAGGGTAATCAGCCCCAGCATTTT
>TRBV25-1|NA|NA|TRBJ1-4
CASSDPRAATNEKLFF
TGTGCCAGCAGTGATCCCAGGGCAGCAACTAATGAAAAACTGTTTTTT
>TRBV9|TRBD1|NA|TRBJ2-7
CASGGPGDRGYEQYF
TGTGCCAGCGGAGGCCCCGGGGACAGGGGCTACGAGCAGTACTTC
>TRBV5-4|NA|NA|TRBJ2-5
CASSGLGTQYF
TGTGCCAGCAGCGGACTGGGAACCCAGTACTTC
>TRBV29-1|NA|NA|TRBJ1-2
CSVGQGRINYGYTF
TGCAGCGTGGGGCAGGGGCGGATCAACTATGGCTACACCTTC
>TRBV15|NA|NA|TRBJ2-5
CATSSEGAIQETQYF
TGTGCCACCAGCAGTGAGGGAGCAATCCAAGAGACCCAGTACTTC
>TRBV6-1|TRBD1|NA|TRBJ2-7
CASSEGQGAEEQYF
TGTGCCAGCAGTGAAGGGCAGGGGGCTGAAGAGCAGTACTTC
>TRBV19|NA|NA|TRBJ1-3
CASGDRGGGNTIYF
TGTGCCAGTGGGGACCGTGGCGGTGGAAACACCATATATTTT
>TRBV4-1|NA|NA|TRBJ2-3
CASSPPAVNTDTQYF
TGCGCCAGCAGCCCCCCAGCGGTAAACACAGATACGCAGTATTTT
>TRBV27|NA|NA|TRBJ1-2
CASSLRTPYYGYTF
TGTGCCAGCAGCCTTCGGACTCCCTACTATGGCTACACCTTC
>TRBV27|TRBD2|NA|TRBJ2-7
CASKTTSDYEQYF
TGTGCCAGCAAAACGACTAGCGACTACGAGCAGTACTTC
>TRBV4-1|NA|NA|TRBJ2-7
CASSTDSGSSYEQYF
TGCGCCAGCAGCACGGACAGCGGGTCCTCCTACGAGCAGTACTTC
>TRBV7-6|NA|NA|TRBJ2-7
CASSLAGRAYEQYF
TGTGCCAGCAGCTTAGCGGGTCGGGCCTACGAGCAGTACTTC
>TRBV19|TRBD2|NA|TRBJ2-1
CASWGGSGSYNEQFF
TGTGCCAGCTGGGGCGGGAGCGGCTCCTACAATGAGCAGTTCTTC
>TRBV9|NA|NA|TRBJ2-2
CASSVAPGTPNTGELFF
TGTGCCAGCAGCGTAGCCCCCGGGACACCGAACACCGGGGAGCTGTTTTTT
>TRBV18|NA|NA|TRBJ1-1
CASSPGHTEAFF
TGTGCCAGCTCACCGGGCCACACTGAAGCTTTCTTT
>TRBV11-1|NA|NA|TRBJ2-2
CASRDPGELFF
TGTGCCAGCCGTGATCCGGGGGAGCTGTTTTTT
>TRBV21-1|NA|NA|TRBJ2-1
CASSSNGRWGFF
TGTGCCAGCAGCTCCAACGGGCGGTGGGGTTTCTTC
>TRBV4-1|TRBD1|NA|TRBJ1-2
CASSQGIDRGYYGYTF
TGCGCCAGCAGCCAAGGGATAGACAGGGGGTACTATGGCTACACCTTC
>TRBV5-6|NA|NA|TRBJ1-2
CASSLAAYGYTF
TGTGCCAGCAGCTTGGCCGCCTATGGCTACACCTTC
>TRBV23-1|NA|NA|TRBJ1-1
CASSPTPGGGLF
TGCGCCAGCAGTCCCACACCCGGGGGGGGGCTTTTT
>TRBV30|TRBD1|NA|TRBJ2-7
CAWSVHGDRVYEQYF
TGTGCCTGGAGTGTACACGGGGACAGAGTCTACGAGCAGTACTTC
>TRBV4-1|TRBD1|once|TRBJ1-2
CASSQDIVSRGAGGFGYTF
TGCGCCAGCAGCCAAGATATTGTGTCGAGGGGGGCAGGGGGCTTTGGCTACACCTTC
>TRBV2|NA|NA|TRBJ2-3
CASSENFLSTDTQYF
TGTGCCAGCAGTGAAAATTTCTTAAGCACAGATACGCAGTATTTT
>TRBV28|NA|NA|TRBJ2-1
CASSIGLYNEQFF
TGTGCCAGCAGTATTGGACTATACAATGAGCAGTTCTTC
>TRBV27|NA|NA|TRBJ2-1
CASSLRKPDEQFF
TGTGCCAGCAGTTTAAGGAAGCCGGATGAGCAGTTCTTC
>TRBV27|NA|once|TRBJ1-2
CASSFRADSPYTF
TGTGCCAGCAGTTTTCGAGCGGACAGCCCCTACACCTTC
>TRBV6-5|NA|NA|TRBJ1-1
CLSWGAEAFF
TGTTTGAGTTGGGGGGCTGAAGCTTTCTTT
>TRBV29-1|NA|NA|TRBJ2-3
CSAPGLTDTQYF
TGCAGCGCTCCAGGACTCACAGATACGCAGTATTTT
>TRBV4-1|NA|NA|TRBJ2-7
CASSQEGLYSYEQYF
TGCGCCAGCAGCCAAGAGGGACTGTACTCCTACGAGCAGTACTTC
>TRBV27|NA|NA|TRBJ1-4
CASREYEKLFF
TGTGCCAGCAGAGAGTATGAAAAACTGTTTTTT
>TRBV10-3|NA|NA|TRBJ1-3
CAISDRGYSGNTIYF
TGTGCCATCAGTGACAGGGGCTACTCTGGAAACACCATATATTTT